This T cell receptor (beta chain) was captured in a study of blood T cell repertoires in COVID-19. Assay used: immunoSEQ multiplex PCR; TCRdb lists only in-frame clones, some missing. The table has some 420,000 clones, 80% to 90% seen once. Participants' own reports of clinical history determined their cohort assignment. Germline lookup yields CDR1 SGHAT and CDR2 FQNNGV. The CDR3 is 15 residues long. The V segment lost 4 bases and the J segment 0 bases; nucleotides outside the gene matches: 4. The receptor's source is a man aged 25-45 years who had recovered from COVID-19. J is TRBJ1-1 and V is TRBV11-2, with 8 positions matching TRBD1. Sequenced: PBMCs or T cells enriched from blood (not recorded which). The CDR3 reads CASSSSGGLNTEAFF. Written as DNA, the CDR3 is TGTGCCAGCAGCTCCTCAGGGGGCCTGAACACTGAAGCTTTCTTT.